These 20 T cell receptor beta chains came from one sample sequenced in a study of OX40 agonist ivuxolimab in advanced cancers. The protocol was immunoSEQ multiplex PCR, while the TCRdb copy is restricted to in-frame clones and leaves out a portion. The sample lists 75,000 to 90,000 clones, around 90% seen once, with almost 8.5% in the top ten. Specimen: CD4+ or CD8+ T cells sorted from blood, collected in a trial of the OX40 agonist ivuxolimab. The receptors were gathered from an adult with an advanced solid tumor such as melanoma, head and neck, liver or kidney cancer.

Only one count was recorded for this clone. The rearrangement joins TRBV11-3 to TRBJ2-3, with 8 bases that match TRBD2. V was clipped by 1 base and J by 0 bases; unmatched bases: 12. Germline V gene lookup returns CDR1 SGHNT and CDR2 YENEEA. There are 19 residues in the CDR3. CDR3 nucleotide sequence: TGTGCCAGCAGCTTAGGAACGGGAGGGCCGTTCCTGAGCACAGATACGCAGTATTTT. It yields the protein CASSLGTGGPFLSTDTQYF.

This clone was recorded only once. The chain combines TRBV28 with TRBJ1-2; 7 nucleotides align to TRBD1. V gave up 6 bases and J gave up 8 bases; unmatched junction bases: 15. This CDR3 is built from 15 residues. CDR1 and CDR2 (germline): MDHEN, SYDVKM. DNA for the CDR3: TGTGCCAGCAGCCCTTTGGACAGGCTCCTGAAGGGCTACACCTTC. This translates into CASSPLDRLLKGYTF.

This chain connects TRBV27 to TRBJ2-1; D call uncertain. The CDR3 consists of 13 residues. CDR1 MNHEY and CDR2 SMNVEV come from the germline V gene (reference sequence). V was clipped by 4 bases and J by 0 bases, with 4 bases between them. The DNA for the CDR3 is TGTGCCAGCAGTTATCGCTCCTACAATGAGCAGTTCTTC. Amino acid sequence: CASSYRSYNEQFF.

This clone was seen only a few times. CDR3: CASRGQPVYTGELFF. In DNA, the CDR3 is TGTGCCAGCAGGGGACAGCCCGTGTACACCGGGGAGCTGTTTTTT. V gene TRBV2 combines with J gene TRBJ2-2, with 7 bases matching TRBD1. CDR1 and CDR2 (germline): SNHLY, FYNNEI. The trim removed 6 bases at V and 3 bases at J, leaving 7 bases unmatched. CDR3 length: 15 amino acids.

The chain combines TRBV27 with TRBJ2-7, with 8 bases lining up with TRBD1. From germline, CDR1 is MNHEY and CDR2 SMNVEV (reference sequence). The junction had 9 bases not matched to a gene; V was cut back by 5 bases and J by 0 bases. There are 16 residues in the CDR3. As DNA, the CDR3 is TGTGCCAGCAGTCCGTCGACAGGGGTTAGCTCCTACGAGCAGTACGTC. Translating it yields CASSPSTGVSSYEQYV.

This clone showed up just once. V and J are TRBV6-5 and TRBJ2-3; 13 bases match TRBD2. The V gene's germline CDR1 is MNHEY and CDR2 SVGAGI. The CDR3 extends over 14 amino acids. V dropped 4 bases and J dropped 6; count of bases not matched to a gene: 1. In DNA form, the CDR3 reads TGTGCCAGCAGTTGGACTAGCGGGAGCGATACGCAGTATTTT. This translates into CASSWTSGSDTQYF.

The chain employs TRBV5-4 and TRBJ1-6; D not certain. V lost 0 bases, J lost 7 bases, and 11 bases lay in between. Germline V gives CDR1 SGHNT, CDR2 YYREEE (reference sequence). The CDR3 runs 15 residues. The CDR3 region has the DNA TGTGCCAGCAGCTTGGGGTCGGCGCCCAATTCACCCCTCCACTTT. The encoded protein is CASSLGSAPNSPLHF.

This chain's CDR3 is CASIQGQVSSGANVLTF. The DNA for the CDR3 is TGTGCCAGCATCCAGGGACAGGTGTCCTCTGGGGCCAACGTCCTGACTTTC. The chain combines TRBV28 with TRBJ2-6; 8 nucleotides align to TRBD1. Germline V CDR1 and CDR2: MDHEN, SYDVKM. The length of the CDR3 is 17 residues. V lost 7 bases to trimming and J lost 0 bases; unmatched junction nucleotides: 8.

The chain couples TRBV6-1 to TRBJ2-7; D may be TRBD2 (5 bases). The CDR3 loop spans 13 amino acids. CDR1 and CDR2 (germline): MNHNS, SASEGT. V gave up 2 bases and J gave up 3 bases, with 8 bases separating them. CDR3 amino acids: CASSEREVYEQYF. The CDR3, as DNA: TGTGCCAGCAGTGAACGGGAAGTCTACGAGCAGTACTTC.

V usage is TRBV30 and J usage is TRBJ1-5; D is possibly TRBD1 (5 bases). The V end was cut by 1 base, the J end by 7 bases, with 20 bases between. Germline loops: CDR1 GTSNPN, CDR2 SVGIG (reference sequence). This CDR3 spans 16 amino acids. The CDR3 DNA reads as TGTGCCTGGAGTGAGGTGGCGGGACCAGTCGTCCAGCCCCAGCATTTT. Translation: CAWSEVAGPVVQPQHF.

The rearrangement joins TRBV9 to TRBJ2-7, with TRBD2 matching over 11 bases. J lost 4 bases, V lost 0 bases, and 3 bases had no gene match. The CDR3 extends over 15 amino acids. The germline gives CDR1 SGDLS, CDR2 YYNGEE. The CDR3: CASSVGASGGYEQYF. CDR3 in DNA: TGTGCCAGCAGCGTAGGAGCTAGCGGGGGGTACGAGCAGTACTTC.

In DNA, the CDR3 is TGTGCCAGCACCCCGGGCAGGGGCTATGGCTACACCTTC. As protein: CASTPGRGYGYTF. The J gene is TRBJ1-2, the V gene TRBV6-5; possibly TRBD1 for D (6 bases). V gave up 7 bases and J gave up 4 bases, with 13 bases separating them. The germline gives CDR1 MNHEY, CDR2 SVGAGI. The CDR3 totals 13 residues.

The V gene is TRBV6-5, the J gene TRBJ2-1, with a possible D match to TRBD2 (6 bases). V was cut by 2 bases and J by 8 bases, with 10 bases left in between. Germline V gene lookup returns CDR1 MNHEY and CDR2 SVGAGI. This CDR3 is 13 amino acids long. This chain's CDR3 is CASSYGRDYEQFF. Here the CDR3 DNA reads TGTGCCAGCAGTTACGGTAGGGACTATGAGCAGTTCTTC.

The rearrangement uses TRBV7-2 and TRBJ2-7; D gene uncertain. The ends were cut back, 1 base at V and 3 bases at J, with 7 bases in the middle. Looked up from germline, CDR1 is SGHTA and CDR2 is FQGNSA. This CDR3 contains 13 residues. As DNA, the CDR3 is TGTGCCAGCAGCTTAGAAGGGTACTACGAGCAGTACTTC. Its translation: CASSLEGYYEQYF.

The chain is built from TRBV5-5 and TRBJ2-3; possible D gene TRBD2, 5 bases. There are 19 residues in the CDR3. V lost 0 bases, J lost 0 bases, and 20 bases lay in between. CDR1 and CDR2 from the germline V gene are SGHKS and YYEKEE (reference sequence). CDR3 nucleotides: TGTGCCAGCAGCTTGGTAGGAGGCGCCCGATCGAGTAGCACAGATACGCAGTATTTT. Its protein product is CASSLVGGARSSSTDTQYF.

This chain uses TRBV6-6 with TRBJ1-3; 9 bases are shared with TRBD1. CDR1 is MNHNY and CDR2 is SVGAGI in the germline V gene (reference sequence). The CDR3 has 15 amino acids. V was clipped by 6 bases and J by 5 bases; unmatched bases: 8. CDR3 amino acids: CASSSAGQGRNTIYF. CDR3 coding DNA: TGTGCCAGCAGCTCAGCGGGACAGGGAAGAAACACCATATATTTT.

Points on this clone: Other DNA variants within this sample encode the same CDR3. This chain uses TRBV19 with TRBJ1-5; weak D call: TRBD1 (5 bases). Germline CDR1 and CDR2: LNHDA and SQIVND (reference sequence). The length of the CDR3 is 14 residues. The V end was cut by 3 bases, the J end by 3 bases, with 9 bases between. The CDR3 reads CASSIRDHNQPQHF. The CDR3 nucleotides are TGTGCCAGTAGTATCAGGGATCACAATCAGCCCCAGCATTTT.

The chain links TRBV11-2 to TRBJ1-3; D is undetermined. This CDR3 contains 12 residues. Trimming took 4 bases from V and 5 from J, leaving 6 bases between them. Germline values: CDR1 SGHAT, CDR2 FQNNGV. The CDR3: CASSWARNTIYF. CDR3 DNA sequence: TGTGCCAGCAGCTGGGCCAGAAACACCATATATTTT.

The chain couples TRBV9 to TRBJ2-1, with D unclear. The length of the CDR3 is 13 residues. Germline CDR1 and CDR2: SGDLS and YYNGEE. The V gene lost 5 bases and the J gene lost 8 bases, with 14 bases spanning the gap. CDR3 residues: CASSNMKRHEQFF. CDR3 coding DNA: TGTGCCAGCAGTAATATGAAGCGCCATGAGCAGTTCTTC. The full variable domain, rest sourced from reference TRBV9 and TRBJ2-1, is DSGVTQTPKHLITATGQRVTLRCSPRSGDLSVYWYQQSLDQGLQFLIQYYNGEERAKGNILERFSAQQFPDLHSELNLSSLELGDSALYFCASSNMKRHEQFFGPGTRLTVL.

The rearrangement links TRBV4-2 to TRBJ2-1; 9 bases agree with TRBD2. Trimming cost V 5 bases and J 0 bases; bases outside gene matches: 5. The CDR3 runs to 16 residues. Looked up from germline, CDR1 is LGHNA and CDR2 is YNFKEQ. CDR3 DNA: TGTGCCAGCAGCTTTAGCGGGGGTAGCTCCTACAATGAGCAGTTCTTC. This sequence encodes CASSFSGGSSYNEQFF.